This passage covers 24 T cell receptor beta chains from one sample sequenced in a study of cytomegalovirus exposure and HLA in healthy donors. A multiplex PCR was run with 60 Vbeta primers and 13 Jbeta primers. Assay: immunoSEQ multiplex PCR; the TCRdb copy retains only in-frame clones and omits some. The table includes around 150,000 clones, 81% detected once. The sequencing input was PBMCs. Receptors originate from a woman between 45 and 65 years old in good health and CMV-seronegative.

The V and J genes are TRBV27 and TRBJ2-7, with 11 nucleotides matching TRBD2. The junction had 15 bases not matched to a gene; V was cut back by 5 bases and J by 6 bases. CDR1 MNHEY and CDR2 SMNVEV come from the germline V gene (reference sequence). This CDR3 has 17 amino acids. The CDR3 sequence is CASSPIAGGLQGGEQYF. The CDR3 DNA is TGTGCCAGCAGTCCGATAGCGGGAGGGCTGCAGGGGGGCGAGCAGTACTTC.

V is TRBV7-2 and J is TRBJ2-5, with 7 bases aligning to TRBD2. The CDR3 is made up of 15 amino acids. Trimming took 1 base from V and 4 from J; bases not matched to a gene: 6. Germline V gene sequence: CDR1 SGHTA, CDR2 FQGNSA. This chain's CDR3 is CASSLGASGGETQYF. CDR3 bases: TGTGCCAGCAGCTTAGGGGCTAGCGGTGGAGAGACCCAGTACTTC.

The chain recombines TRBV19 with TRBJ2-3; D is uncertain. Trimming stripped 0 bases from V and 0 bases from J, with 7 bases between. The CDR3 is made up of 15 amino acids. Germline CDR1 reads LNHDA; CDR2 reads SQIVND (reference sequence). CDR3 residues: CASSIETDSTDTQYF. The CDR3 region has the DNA TGTGCCAGTAGTATAGAGACTGATAGCACAGATACGCAGTATTTT.

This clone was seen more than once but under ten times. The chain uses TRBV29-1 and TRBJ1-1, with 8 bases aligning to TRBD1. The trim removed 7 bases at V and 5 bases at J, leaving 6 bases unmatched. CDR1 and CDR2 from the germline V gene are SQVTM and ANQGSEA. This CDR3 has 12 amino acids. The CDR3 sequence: CSADRGGTEAFF. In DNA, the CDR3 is TGCAGCGCCGACAGGGGAGGGACTGAAGCTTTCTTT.

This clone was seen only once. The CDR3 spells CSLRASGSHEQFF. The CDR3 nucleotides read TGCAGCCTCCGGGCTAGCGGGAGTCATGAGCAGTTCTTC. V usage is TRBV29-1 and J usage is TRBJ2-1, with 10 nucleotides matching TRBD2. This CDR3 comprises 13 residues. Trimming removed 8 bases from V and 8 bases from J; junction bases left unmatched: 9. Germline loops: CDR1 SQVTM, CDR2 ANQGSEA.

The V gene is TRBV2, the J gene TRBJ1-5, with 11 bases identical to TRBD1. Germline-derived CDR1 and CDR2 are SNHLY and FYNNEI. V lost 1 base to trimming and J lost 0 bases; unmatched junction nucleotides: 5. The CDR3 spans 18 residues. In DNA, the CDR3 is TGTGCCAGCAGTGAAGATCCGGACAGGGGGCTTAGCAATCAGCCCCAGCATTTT. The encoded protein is CASSEDPDRGLSNQPQHF.

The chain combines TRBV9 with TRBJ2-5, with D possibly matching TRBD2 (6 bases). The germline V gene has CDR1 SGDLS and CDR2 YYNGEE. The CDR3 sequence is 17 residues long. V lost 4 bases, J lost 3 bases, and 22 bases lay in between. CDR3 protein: CASSMRLDPFKKETQYF. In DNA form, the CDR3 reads TGTGCCAGCAGCATGCGACTAGATCCTTTCAAGAAAGAGACCCAGTACTTC. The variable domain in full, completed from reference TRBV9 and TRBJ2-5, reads DSGVTQTPKHLITATGQRVTLRCSPRSGDLSVYWYQQSLDQGLQFLIQYYNGEERAKGNILERFSAQQFPDLHSELNLSSLELGDSALYFCASSMRLDPFKKETQYFGPGTRLLVL.

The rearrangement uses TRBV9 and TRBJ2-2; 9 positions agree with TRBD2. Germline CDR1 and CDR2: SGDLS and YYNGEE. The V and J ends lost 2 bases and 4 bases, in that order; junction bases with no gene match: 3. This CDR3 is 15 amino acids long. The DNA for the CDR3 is TGTGCCAGCAGCGTGCGGGAGGGCCCCACCGGGGAGCTGTTTTTT. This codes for CASSVREGPTGELFF.

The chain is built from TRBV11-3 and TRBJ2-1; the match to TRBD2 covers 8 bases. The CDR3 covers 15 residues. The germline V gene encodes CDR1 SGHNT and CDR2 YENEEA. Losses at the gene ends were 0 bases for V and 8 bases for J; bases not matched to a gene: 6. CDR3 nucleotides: TGTGCCAGCAGCTTAGATGGTACTAGCGGTGATGAGCAGTTCTTC. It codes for CASSLDGTSGDEQFF.

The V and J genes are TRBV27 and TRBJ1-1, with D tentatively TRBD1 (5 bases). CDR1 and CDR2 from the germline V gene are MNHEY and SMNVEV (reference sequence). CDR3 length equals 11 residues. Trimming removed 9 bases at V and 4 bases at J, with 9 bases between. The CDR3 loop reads CASGGGTEAFF. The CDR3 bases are TGTGCCAGTGGGGGGGGCACTGAAGCTTTCTTT.

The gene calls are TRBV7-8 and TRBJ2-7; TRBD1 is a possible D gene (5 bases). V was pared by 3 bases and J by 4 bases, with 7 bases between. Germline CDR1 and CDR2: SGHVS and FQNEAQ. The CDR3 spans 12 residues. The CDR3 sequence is CASSFRAYEQYF. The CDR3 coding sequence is TGTGCCAGCAGCTTCAGGGCTTACGAGCAGTACTTC.

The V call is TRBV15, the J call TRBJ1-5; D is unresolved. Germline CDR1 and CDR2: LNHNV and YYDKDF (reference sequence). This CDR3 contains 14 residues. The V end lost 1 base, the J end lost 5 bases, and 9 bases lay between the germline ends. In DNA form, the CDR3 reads TGTGCCACCAGCAGAGGGCTCCCTCATCAGCCCCAGCATTTT. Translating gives CATSRGLPHQPQHF.

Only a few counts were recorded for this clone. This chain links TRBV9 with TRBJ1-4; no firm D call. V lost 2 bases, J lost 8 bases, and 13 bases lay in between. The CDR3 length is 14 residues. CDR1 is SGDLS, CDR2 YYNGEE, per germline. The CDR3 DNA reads TGTGCCAGCAGCGTGACCTCGGTGGGCGAAAAACTGTTTTTT. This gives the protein CASSVTSVGEKLFF.

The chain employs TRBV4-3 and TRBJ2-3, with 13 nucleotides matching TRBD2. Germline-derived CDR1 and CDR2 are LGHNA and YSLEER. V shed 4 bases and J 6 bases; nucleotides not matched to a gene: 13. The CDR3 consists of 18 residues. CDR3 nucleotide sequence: TGCGCCAGCAGCCCGACACCCCCGGGACTAGCGGGACGGGATACGCAGTATTTT. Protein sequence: CASSPTPPGLAGRDTQYF.

The CDR3 region is CASSIGQGANVLTF. In nucleotides, the CDR3 is TGTGCCAGCAGCATAGGACAGGGGGCCAACGTCCTGACTTTC. The chain is built from TRBV7-9 and TRBJ2-6; tentative D call: TRBD1 (6 bases). The germline V gene has CDR1 SEHNR and CDR2 FQNEAQ (reference sequence). The CDR3 runs to 14 residues. Between the trimmed V and J ends, which lost 5 bases and 4 bases, there was a span of 9 bases.

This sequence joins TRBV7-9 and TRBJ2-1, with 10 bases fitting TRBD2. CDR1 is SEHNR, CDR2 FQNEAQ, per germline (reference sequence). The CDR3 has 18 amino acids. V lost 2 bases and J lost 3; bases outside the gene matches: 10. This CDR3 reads CASSLPSGGHRGYNEQFF. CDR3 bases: TGTGCCAGCAGCTTACCTAGCGGGGGACACAGGGGCTACAATGAGCAGTTCTTC.

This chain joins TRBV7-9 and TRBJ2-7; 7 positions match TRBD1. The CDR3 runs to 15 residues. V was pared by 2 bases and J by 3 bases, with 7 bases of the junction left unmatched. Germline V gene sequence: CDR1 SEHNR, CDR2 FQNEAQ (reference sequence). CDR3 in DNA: TGTGCCAGCAGCTTACAAGGGGGCCCGATCTACGAGCAGTACTTC. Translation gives CASSLQGGPIYEQYF.

CDR3 protein: CASRLSACGGSDTQYF. CDR3 nucleotide sequence: TGCGCCAGCAGACTTTCGGCCTGCGGGGGATCAGATACGCAGTATTTT. The chain is built from TRBV23-1 and TRBJ2-3; 7 bases agree with TRBD2. TRBV23-1 has ORF status, its function being uncertain. The ends lost 6 bases at V and 4 bases at J; junction bases unmatched: 13. The CDR3 is 16 residues long.

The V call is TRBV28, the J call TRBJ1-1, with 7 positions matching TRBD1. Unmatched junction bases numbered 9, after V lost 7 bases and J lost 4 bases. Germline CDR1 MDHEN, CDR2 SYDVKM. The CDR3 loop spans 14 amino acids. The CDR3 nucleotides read TGTGCCAGCATTCTCCTGACAGGGAGCACTGAAGCTTTCTTT. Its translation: CASILLTGSTEAFF.

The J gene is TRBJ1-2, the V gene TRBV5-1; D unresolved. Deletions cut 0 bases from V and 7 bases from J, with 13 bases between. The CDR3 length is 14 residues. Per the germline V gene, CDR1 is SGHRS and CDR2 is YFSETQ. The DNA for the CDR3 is TGCGCCAGCAGCTTGGCCCAGACACCCCTTGGCTACACCTTC. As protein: CASSLAQTPLGYTF.

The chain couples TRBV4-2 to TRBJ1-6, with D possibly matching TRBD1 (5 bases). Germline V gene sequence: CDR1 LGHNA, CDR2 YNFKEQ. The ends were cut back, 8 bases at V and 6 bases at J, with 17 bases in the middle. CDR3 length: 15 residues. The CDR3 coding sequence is TGTGCCAGCGGAGGGGACGCCCTGGGTAATTCACCCCTCCACTTT. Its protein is CASGGDALGNSPLHF.

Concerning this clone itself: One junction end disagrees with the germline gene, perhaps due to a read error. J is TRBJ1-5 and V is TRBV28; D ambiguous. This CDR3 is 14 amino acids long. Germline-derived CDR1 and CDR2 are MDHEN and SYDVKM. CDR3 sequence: CAGSLFHSNQPQHF. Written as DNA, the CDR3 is TGTGCCGGCAGTTTATTCCATAGCAATCAGCCCCAGCATTTT.

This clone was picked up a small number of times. The CDR3 DNA reads TGTGCCAGCAGCCCCCGGGACTTAGAAACCGGGGAGCTGTTTTTT. This gives the protein CASSPRDLETGELFF. This sequence joins TRBV6-1 and TRBJ2-2; a weak D match, TRBD2 (6 bases). Germline V CDR1 and CDR2: MNHNS, SASEGT. CDR3 length: 15 residues. V gave up 6 bases and J gave up 5 bases, with 16 bases separating them.

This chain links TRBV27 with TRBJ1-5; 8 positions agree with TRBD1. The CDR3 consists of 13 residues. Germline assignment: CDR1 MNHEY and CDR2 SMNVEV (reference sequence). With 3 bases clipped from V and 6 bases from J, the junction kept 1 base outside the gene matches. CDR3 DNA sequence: TGTGCCAGCAGTTTTCAGGGGGCTCAGCCCCAGCATTTT. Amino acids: CASSFQGAQPQHF.